This note documents a single TCR beta chain sequence. Trimming took 0 bases from V and 4 from J; bases not matched to a gene: 5. This CDR3 has 15 amino acids. Germline V gene sequence: CDR1 SGHRS, CDR2 YFSETQ. The data were obtained in a study of blood T cell repertoires in COVID-19. In the authors' workflow: Amplification from reference gene primers served as the basis for estimated nucleated cell counts. Method: immunoSEQ multiplex PCR; TCRdb's copy keeps in-frame clones and lacks some. V, J and clone size are those of that table, while D and trimming were read from the DNA. The sample includes over 75,000 clones, 85% to 95% of them seen just once.

The sequence came from a man between 60 and 75 years old with acute or convalescent COVID-19. The chain combines TRBV5-1 with TRBJ2-7; 9 bases are a match to TRBD2. Sequencing was performed on peripheral blood. The CDR3 DNA follows: TGCGCCAGCAGCTTGGCGCTAGCGGGGCGTTACGAGCAGTACTTC. Translation: CASSLALAGRYEQYF.